This TCR beta chain comes out of a study of regulatory dendritic cells for organ transplantation. Study as a whole: Regulatory dendritic cells were monocyte-derived, receiving vitamin D3 on days 0 and 4 and IL-10 on day 4. Study outcomes and limitations: Alloreactive memory CD8+ T cell pools varied considerably between individuals.

Repertoires were generated with immunoSEQ multiplex PCR, while TCRdb's copy carries only in-frame clones and drops some. The sample carries approximately 22,000 clones, 85% to 90% recorded once. On this clone itself: Its antigen is still unknown. The limits of the CDR3 on the DNA are not certain, so only TCRdb's listed CDR3 is given.

Allogeneic regulatory or mature dendritic cells were co-cultured for less than 6 days with CFSE-labeled sorted T cells at 1:10. The CDR3 totals 18 residues, both ends included. The germline V gene encodes CDR1 SGHAT and CDR2 FQNNGV. The sequence was obtained from a human donor in good health. The material sequenced was naive CD4+ T cells from blood cultured with dendritic cells. The subset denotes: CD45RA+ naive T cells. The chain is built from TRBV11-2 and TRBJ1-6; the D call of TRBD1 is as the table states it, not checked on the DNA. The CDR3 protein is CASSLDFGAGQRNSPLHF.